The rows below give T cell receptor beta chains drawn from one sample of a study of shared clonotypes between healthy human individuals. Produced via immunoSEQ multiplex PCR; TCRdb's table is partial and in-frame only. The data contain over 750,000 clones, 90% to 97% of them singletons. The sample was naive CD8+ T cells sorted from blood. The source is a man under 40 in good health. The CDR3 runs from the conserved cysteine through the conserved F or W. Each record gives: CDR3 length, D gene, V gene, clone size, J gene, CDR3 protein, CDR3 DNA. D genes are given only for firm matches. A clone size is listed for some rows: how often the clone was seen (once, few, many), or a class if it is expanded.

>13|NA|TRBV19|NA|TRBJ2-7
CASSIRLSYEQYF
TGTGCCAGTAGTATAAGGCTATCTTACGAGCAGTACTTC
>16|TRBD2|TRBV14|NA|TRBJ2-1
CASSLRTSGKTNEQFF
TGTGCCAGCAGCCTTCGTACTAGCGGGAAAACCAATGAGCAGTTCTTC
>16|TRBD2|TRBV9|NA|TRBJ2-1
CASSPAGLAGVDEQFF
TGTGCCAGCAGCCCTGCGGGACTAGCGGGAGTCGATGAGCAGTTCTTC
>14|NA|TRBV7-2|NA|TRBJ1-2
CASSLRGVSYGYTF
TGTGCCAGCAGCTTAAGGGGGGTCAGCTATGGCTACACCTTC
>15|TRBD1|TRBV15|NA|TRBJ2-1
CATSKQGAHYNEQFF
TGTGCCACCAGCAAACAGGGGGCCCACTACAATGAGCAGTTCTTC
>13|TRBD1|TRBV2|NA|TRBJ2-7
CASRGTVTYEQYF
TGTGCCAGCAGGGGGACAGTAACCTACGAGCAGTACTTC
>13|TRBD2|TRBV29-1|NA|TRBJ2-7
CSVDGGGSYEQYF
TGCAGCGTTGATGGGGGGGGCTCCTACGAGCAGTACTTC
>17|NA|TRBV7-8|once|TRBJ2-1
CASSPRIAKTINNEQFF
TGTGCCAGCAGCCCCCGTATAGCCAAGACGATAAACAATGAGCAGTTCTTC
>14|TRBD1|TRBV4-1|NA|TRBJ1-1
CASSDTGGGTEAFF
TGCGCCAGCAGCGACACAGGGGGGGGCACTGAAGCTTTCTTT
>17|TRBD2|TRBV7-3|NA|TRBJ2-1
CASSSSNSGKFAHEQFF
TGTGCCAGCAGCTCATCGAATAGCGGGAAGTTCGCTCATGAGCAGTTCTTC
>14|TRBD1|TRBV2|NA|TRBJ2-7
CASSEYRGDYEQYF
TGTGCCAGCAGTGAATACAGGGGGGATTACGAGCAGTACTTC
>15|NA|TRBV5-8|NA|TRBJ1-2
CASSLGQAQLDGYTF
TGTGCCAGCAGCTTGGGTCAGGCACAACTGGATGGCTACACCTTC
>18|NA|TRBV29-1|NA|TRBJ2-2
CSVLGEMNPPMNTGELFF
TGCAGCGTCCTGGGGGAGATGAACCCCCCCATGAACACCGGGGAGCTGTTTTTT
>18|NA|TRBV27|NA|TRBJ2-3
CASSLSPYRAGYTDTQYF
TGTGCCAGCAGTTTATCCCCTTACAGGGCAGGGTACACAGATACGCAGTATTTT
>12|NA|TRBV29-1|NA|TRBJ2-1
CSVGSSYNEQFF
TGCAGCGTTGGGAGCTCCTACAATGAGCAGTTCTTC
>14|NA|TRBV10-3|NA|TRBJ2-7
CAISATGQRYEQYF
TGTGCCATCAGTGCGACTGGCCAGCGCTACGAGCAGTACTTC
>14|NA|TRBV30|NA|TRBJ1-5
CAWRGGGLDQPQHF
TGTGCCTGGAGAGGAGGTGGCCTCGATCAGCCCCAGCATTTT
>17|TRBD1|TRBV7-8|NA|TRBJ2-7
CASSLFLDRVGDYEQYF
TGTGCCAGCAGCTTATTTCTGGACAGGGTTGGGGACTACGAGCAGTACTTC
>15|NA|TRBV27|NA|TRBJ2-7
CASNTLRRKHYEQYF
TGTGCCAGCAACACTCTCCGTAGAAAGCACTACGAGCAGTACTTC
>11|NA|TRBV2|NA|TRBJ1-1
CASIFRTEAFF
TGTGCCAGCATATTCAGGACCGAAGCTTTCTTT
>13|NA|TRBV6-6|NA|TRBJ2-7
CASSYSGTKEQYF
TGTGCCAGCAGTTACTCAGGTACCAAGGAACAGTACTTC
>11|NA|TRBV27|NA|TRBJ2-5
CASGRSETQYF
TGTGCCAGCGGGCGTTCGGAGACCCAGTACTTC
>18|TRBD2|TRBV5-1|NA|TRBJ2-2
CASSLLASGRVRTGELFF
TGCGCCAGCAGCTTGTTGGCTAGCGGGAGGGTTCGAACCGGGGAGCTGTTTTTT
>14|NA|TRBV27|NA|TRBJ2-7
CASSTWKSSYEQYF
TGTGCCAGCAGCACATGGAAAAGTTCCTACGAGCAGTACTTC
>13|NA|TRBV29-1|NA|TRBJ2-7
CSVSSGTSYEQYF
TGCAGCGTTAGTTCAGGGACCTCCTACGAGCAGTACTTC
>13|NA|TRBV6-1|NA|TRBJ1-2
CASMGPNSVGYTF
TGTGCCAGCATGGGACCCAACTCCGTTGGCTACACCTTC
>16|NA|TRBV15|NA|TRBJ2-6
CATSGRGNSGANVLTF
TGTGCCACCAGCGGACGGGGGAACTCTGGGGCCAACGTCCTGACTTTC
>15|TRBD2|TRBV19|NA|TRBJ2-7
CASSYALADSYEQYF
TGTGCCAGTAGCTACGCCCTAGCGGACTCCTACGAGCAGTACTTC
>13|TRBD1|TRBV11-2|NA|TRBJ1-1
CASAQEGATEAFF
TGTGCCAGCGCCCAGGAGGGGGCCACTGAAGCTTTCTTT
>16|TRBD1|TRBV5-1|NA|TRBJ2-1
CASSPYRDSSYNEQFF
TGCGCCAGCAGCCCATACCGGGACAGCTCCTACAATGAGCAGTTCTTC
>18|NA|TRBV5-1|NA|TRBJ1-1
CASSLYSRGGGSGTEAFF
TGCGCCAGCAGCCTATACTCTAGAGGAGGGGGAAGCGGCACTGAAGCTTTCTTT
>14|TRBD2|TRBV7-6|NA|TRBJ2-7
CASSSERGNYEQYF
TGTGCCAGCAGTTCAGAGCGGGGCAACTACGAGCAGTACTTC
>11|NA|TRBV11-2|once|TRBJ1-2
CASSLLAGLAF
TGTGCCAGCAGCTTACTGGCAGGGCTAGCCTTC
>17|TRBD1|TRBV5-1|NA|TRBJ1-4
CASSSRTGLATNEKLFF
TGCGCCAGCAGCTCGAGGACAGGTCTTGCAACTAATGAAAAACTGTTTTTT
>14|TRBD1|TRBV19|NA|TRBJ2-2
CASSTQGALGELFF
TGTGCCAGTAGTACACAGGGGGCGCTCGGGGAGCTGTTTTTT
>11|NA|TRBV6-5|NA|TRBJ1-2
CASRQGRGYTF
TGTGCCAGCAGACAGGGCCGTGGCTACACCTTC
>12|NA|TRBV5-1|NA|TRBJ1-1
CASSFGGTEAFF
TGCGCCAGCAGCTTCGGGGGGACTGAAGCTTTCTTT
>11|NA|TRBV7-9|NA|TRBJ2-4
CASSSSLVWVF
TGTGCCAGCAGCTCATCGCTTGTTTGGGTTTTC
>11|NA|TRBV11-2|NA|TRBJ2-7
CASSFFPEQYF
TGTGCCAGCAGCTTTTTTCCCGAGCAGTACTTC